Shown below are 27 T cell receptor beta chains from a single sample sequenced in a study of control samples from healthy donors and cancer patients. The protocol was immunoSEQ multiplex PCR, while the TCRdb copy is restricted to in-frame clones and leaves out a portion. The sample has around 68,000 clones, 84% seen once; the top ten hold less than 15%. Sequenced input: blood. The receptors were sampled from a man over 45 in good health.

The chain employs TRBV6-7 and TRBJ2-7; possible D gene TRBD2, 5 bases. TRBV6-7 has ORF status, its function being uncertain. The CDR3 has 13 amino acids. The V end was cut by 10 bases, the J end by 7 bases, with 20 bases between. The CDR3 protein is CATPGGETGEQYF. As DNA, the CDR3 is TGTGCCACCCCAGGCGGCGAGACGGGGGAGCAGTACTTC.

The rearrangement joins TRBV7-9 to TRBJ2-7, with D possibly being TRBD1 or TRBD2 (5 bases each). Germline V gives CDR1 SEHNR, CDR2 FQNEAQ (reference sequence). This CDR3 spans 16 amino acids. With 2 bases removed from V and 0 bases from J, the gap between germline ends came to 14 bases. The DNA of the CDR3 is TGTGCCAGCAGCTTATCGTCGTCAGGGACCTCCTACGAGCAGTACTTC. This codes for CASSLSSSGTSYEQYF.

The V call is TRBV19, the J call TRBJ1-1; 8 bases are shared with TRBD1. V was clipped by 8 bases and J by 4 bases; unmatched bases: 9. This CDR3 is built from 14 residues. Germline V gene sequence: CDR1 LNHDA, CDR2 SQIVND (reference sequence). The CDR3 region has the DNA TGTGCCAGTCGACTCATTACAGGGGGCACTGAAGCTTTCTTT. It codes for CASRLITGGTEAFF.

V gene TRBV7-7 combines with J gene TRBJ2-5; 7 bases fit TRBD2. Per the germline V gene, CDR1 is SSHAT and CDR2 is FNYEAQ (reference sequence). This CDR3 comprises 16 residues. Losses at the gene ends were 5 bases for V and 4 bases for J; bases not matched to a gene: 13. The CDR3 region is CASSPGGTSWGETQYF. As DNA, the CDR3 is TGTGCCAGCAGCCCGGGAGGCACCAGCTGGGGAGAGACCCAGTACTTC.

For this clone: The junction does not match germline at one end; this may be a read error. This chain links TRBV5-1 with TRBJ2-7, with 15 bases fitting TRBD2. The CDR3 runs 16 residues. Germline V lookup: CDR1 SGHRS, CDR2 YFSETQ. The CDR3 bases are TGCGCCAGCAGGTTGGGACTAGCGGGAGGTTCCTACGAGCAGTACTTC. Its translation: CASRLGLAGGSYEQYF.

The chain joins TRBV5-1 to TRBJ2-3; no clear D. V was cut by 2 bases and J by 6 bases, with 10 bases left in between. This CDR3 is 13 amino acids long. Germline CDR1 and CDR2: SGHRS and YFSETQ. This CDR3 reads CASSFPEMDTQYF. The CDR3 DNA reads TGCGCCAGCAGCTTCCCGGAAATGGATACGCAGTATTTT.

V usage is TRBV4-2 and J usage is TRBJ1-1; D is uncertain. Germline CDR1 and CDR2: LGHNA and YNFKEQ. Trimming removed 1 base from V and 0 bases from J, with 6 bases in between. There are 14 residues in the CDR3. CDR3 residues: CASSQGRLNTEAFF. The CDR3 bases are TGTGCCAGCAGCCAAGGGCGTCTGAACACTGAAGCTTTCTTT.

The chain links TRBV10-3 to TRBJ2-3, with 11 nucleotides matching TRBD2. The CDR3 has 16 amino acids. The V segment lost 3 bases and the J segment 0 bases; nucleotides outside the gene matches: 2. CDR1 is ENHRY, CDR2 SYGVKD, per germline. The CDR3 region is CAISDRTSGSTDTQYF. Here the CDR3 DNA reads TGTGCCATCAGTGACAGGACTAGCGGGAGCACAGATACGCAGTATTTT.

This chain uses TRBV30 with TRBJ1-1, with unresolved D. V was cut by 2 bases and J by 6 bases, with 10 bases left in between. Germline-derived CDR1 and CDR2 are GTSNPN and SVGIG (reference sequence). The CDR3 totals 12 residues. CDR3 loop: CAWSPRAPEAFF. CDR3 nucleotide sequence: TGTGCCTGGAGTCCGAGGGCACCTGAAGCTTTCTTT.

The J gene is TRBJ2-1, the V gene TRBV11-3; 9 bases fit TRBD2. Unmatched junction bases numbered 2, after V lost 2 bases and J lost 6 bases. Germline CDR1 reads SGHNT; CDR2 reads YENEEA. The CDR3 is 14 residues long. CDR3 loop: CASSLSGRPNEQFF. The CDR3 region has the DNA TGTGCCAGCAGCTTAAGCGGGAGGCCCAATGAGCAGTTCTTC.

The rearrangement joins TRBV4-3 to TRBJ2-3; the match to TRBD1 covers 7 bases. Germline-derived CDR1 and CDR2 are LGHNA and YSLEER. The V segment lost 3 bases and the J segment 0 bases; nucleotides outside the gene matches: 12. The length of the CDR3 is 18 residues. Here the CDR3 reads CASSQTLDRTSSTDTQYF. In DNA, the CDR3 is TGCGCCAGCAGCCAGACCCTGGACAGGACCTCTAGCACAGATACGCAGTATTTT.

CDR3 nucleotide sequence: TGTGCCAGCAGCTCAAGCCCGTCCAGCCATGTGGGCTACACCTTC. Translated, it gives CASSSSPSSHVGYTF. V usage is TRBV7-2 and J usage is TRBJ1-2; D not certain. Trimming left V 4 bases short and J 8 bases short, with 20 bases between. There are 15 residues in the CDR3. Germline lookup yields CDR1 SGHTA and CDR2 FQGNSA. The complete variable domain, with remaining parts taken from reference TRBV7-2 and TRBJ1-2, reads GAGVSQSPSNKVTEKGKDVELRCDPISGHTALYWYRQSLGQGLEFLIYFQGNSAPDKSGLPSDRFSAERTGGSVSTLTIQRTQQEDSAVYLCASSSSPSSHVGYTFGSGTRLTVV.

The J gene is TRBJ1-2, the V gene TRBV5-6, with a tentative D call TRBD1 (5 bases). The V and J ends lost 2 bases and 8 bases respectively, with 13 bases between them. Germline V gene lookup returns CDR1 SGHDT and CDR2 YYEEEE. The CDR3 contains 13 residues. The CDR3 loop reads CASSFGRVGGYTF. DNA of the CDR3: TGTGCCAGCAGCTTTGGCAGGGTTGGAGGCTACACCTTC.

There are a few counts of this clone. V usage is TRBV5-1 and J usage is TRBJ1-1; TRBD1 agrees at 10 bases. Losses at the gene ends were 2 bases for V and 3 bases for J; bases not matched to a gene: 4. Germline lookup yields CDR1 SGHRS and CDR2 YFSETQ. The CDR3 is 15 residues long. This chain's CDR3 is CASSLSGTGDTEAFF. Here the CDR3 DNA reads TGCGCCAGCAGCTTATCCGGGACAGGGGACACTGAAGCTTTCTTT.

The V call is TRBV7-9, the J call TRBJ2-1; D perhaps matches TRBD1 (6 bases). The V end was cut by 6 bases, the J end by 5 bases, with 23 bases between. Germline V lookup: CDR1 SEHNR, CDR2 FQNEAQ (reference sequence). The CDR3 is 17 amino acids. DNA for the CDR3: TGTGCCAGCAGACCACCCCGAGGGGACATTCAGGACAATGAGCAGTTCTTC. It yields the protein CASRPPRGDIQDNEQFF.

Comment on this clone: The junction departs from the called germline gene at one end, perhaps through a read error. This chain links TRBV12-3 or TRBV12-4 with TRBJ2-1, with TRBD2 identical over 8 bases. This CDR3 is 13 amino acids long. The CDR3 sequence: CATSQREINEQFF. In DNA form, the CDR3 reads TGTGCCACCAGTCAGCGGGAGATAAATGAGCAGTTCTTC.

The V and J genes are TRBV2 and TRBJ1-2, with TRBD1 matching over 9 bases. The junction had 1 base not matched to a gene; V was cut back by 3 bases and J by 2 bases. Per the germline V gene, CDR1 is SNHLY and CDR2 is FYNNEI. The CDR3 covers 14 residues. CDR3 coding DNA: TGTGCCAGCAGTGATACAGGGGGCAACTATGGCTACACCTTC. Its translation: CASSDTGGNYGYTF.

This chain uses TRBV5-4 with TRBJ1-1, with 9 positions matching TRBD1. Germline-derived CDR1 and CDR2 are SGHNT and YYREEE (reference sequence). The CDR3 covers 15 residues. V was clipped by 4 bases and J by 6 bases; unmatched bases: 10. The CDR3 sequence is CASSPITGGRSEAFF. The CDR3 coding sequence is TGTGCCAGCAGCCCCATCACAGGGGGCAGGTCTGAAGCTTTCTTT.

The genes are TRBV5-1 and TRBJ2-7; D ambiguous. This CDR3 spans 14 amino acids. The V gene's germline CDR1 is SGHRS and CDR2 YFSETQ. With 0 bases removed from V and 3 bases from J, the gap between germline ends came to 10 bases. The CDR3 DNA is TGCGCCAGCAGCTTGGCCACGGACGGCTACGAGCAGTACTTC. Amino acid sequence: CASSLATDGYEQYF.

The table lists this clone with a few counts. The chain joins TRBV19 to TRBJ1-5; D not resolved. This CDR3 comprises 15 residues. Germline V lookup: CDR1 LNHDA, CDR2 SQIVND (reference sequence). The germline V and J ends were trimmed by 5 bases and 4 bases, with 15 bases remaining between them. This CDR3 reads CASSPVARQNQPQHF. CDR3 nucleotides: TGTGCCAGTAGTCCCGTGGCACGGCAAAATCAGCCCCAGCATTTT. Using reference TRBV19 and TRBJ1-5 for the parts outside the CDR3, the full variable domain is DGGITQSPKYLFRKEGQNVTLSCEQNLNHDAMYWYRQDPGQGLRLIYYSQIVNDFQKGDIAEGYSVSREKKESFPLTVTSAQKNPTAFYLCASSPVARQNQPQHFGDGTRLSIL.

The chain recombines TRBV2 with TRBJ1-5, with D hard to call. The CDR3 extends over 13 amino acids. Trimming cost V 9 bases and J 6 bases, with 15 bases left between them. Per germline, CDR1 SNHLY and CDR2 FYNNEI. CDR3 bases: TGTGCCAGTACGGGTTTTGAGCGTCAGCCCCAGCATTTT. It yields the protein CASTGFERQPQHF. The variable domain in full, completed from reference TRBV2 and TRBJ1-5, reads EPEVTQTPSHQVTQMGQEVILRCVPISNHLYFYWYRQILGQKVEFLVSFYNNEISEKSEIFDDQFSVERPDGSNFTLKIRSTKLEDSAMYFCASTGFERQPQHFGDGTRLSIL.

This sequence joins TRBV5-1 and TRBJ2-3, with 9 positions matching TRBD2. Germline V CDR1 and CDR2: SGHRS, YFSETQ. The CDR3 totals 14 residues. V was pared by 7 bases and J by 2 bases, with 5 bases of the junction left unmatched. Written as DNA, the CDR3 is TGCGCCAGCGGATTAGCGGGGGTCACAGATACGCAGTATTTT. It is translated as CASGLAGVTDTQYF.

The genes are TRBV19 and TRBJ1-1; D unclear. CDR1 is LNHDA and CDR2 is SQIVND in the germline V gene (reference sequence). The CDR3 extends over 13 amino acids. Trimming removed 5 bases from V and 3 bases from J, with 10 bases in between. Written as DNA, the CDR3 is TGTGCCAGTAGTGGCCCAGAGGACACTGAAGCTTTCTTT. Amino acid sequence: CASSGPEDTEAFF.

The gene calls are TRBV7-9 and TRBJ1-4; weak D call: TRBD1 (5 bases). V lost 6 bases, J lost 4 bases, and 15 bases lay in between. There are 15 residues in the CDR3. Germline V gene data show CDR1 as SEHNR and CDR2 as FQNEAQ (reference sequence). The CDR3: CASRAGAAGNEKLFF. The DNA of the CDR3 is TGTGCCAGCAGGGCCGGGGCCGCTGGTAATGAAAAACTGTTTTTT.

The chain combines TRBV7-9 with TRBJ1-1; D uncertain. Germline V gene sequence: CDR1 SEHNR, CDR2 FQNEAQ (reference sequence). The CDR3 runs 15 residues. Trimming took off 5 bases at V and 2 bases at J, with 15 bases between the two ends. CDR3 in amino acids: CASSLYQDPNTEAFF. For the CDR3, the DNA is TGTGCCAGCAGCCTTTACCAGGATCCAAACACTGAAGCTTTCTTT.

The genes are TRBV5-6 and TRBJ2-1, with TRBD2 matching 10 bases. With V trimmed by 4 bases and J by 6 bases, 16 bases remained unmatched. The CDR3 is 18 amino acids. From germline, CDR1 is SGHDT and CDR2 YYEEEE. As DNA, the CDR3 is TGTGCCAGCAGCCGAGTAAAAGCGGGAGGGCCAAGTGGCAATGAGCAGTTCTTC. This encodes CASSRVKAGGPSGNEQFF.

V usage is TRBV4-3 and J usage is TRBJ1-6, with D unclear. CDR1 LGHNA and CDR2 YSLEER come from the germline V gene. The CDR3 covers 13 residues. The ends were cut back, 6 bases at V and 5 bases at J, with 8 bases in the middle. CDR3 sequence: CASRERNNSPLHF. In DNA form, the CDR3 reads TGCGCCAGCAGGGAAAGGAATAATTCACCCCTCCACTTT.